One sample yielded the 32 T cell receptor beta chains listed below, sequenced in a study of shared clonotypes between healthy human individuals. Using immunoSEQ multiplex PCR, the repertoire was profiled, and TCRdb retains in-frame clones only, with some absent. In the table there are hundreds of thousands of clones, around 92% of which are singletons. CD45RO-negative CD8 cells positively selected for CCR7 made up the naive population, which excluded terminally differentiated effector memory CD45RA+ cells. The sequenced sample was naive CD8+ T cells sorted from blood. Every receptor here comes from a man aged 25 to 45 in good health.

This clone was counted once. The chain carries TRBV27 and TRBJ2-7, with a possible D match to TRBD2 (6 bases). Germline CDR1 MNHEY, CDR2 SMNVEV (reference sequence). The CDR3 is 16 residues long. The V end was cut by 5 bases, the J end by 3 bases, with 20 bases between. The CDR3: CASSVSVGLKHYEQYF. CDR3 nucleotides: TGTGCCAGCAGTGTCTCAGTAGGACTAAAACACTACGAGCAGTACTTC.

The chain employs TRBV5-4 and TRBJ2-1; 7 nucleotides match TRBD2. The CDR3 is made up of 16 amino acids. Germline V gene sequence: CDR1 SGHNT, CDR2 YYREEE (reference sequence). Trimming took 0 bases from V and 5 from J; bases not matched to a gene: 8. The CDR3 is CASSLALGLGDNEQFF. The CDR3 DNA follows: TGTGCCAGCAGCTTGGCTCTAGGACTAGGGGACAATGAGCAGTTCTTC.

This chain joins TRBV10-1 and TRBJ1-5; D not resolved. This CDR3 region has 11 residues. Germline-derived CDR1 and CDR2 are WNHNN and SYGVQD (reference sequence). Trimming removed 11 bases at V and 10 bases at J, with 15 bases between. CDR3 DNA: TGCGCCGCCGGAGAGCCAAGCCCCCAGCATTTT. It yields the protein CAAGEPSPQHF.

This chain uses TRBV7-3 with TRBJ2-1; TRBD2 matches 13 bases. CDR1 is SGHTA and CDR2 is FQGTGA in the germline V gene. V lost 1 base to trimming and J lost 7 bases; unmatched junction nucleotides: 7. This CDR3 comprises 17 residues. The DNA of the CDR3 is TGTGCCAGCAGCTTAAAGGTGGGACTAGCGGGGCGAAATGAGCAGTTCTTC. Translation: CASSLKVGLAGRNEQFF.

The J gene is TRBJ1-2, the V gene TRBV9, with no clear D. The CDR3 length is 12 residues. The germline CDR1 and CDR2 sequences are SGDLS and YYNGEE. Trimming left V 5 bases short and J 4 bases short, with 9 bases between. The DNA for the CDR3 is TGTGCCAGCAGGGGAACCGTCTATGGCTACACCTTC. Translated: CASRGTVYGYTF.

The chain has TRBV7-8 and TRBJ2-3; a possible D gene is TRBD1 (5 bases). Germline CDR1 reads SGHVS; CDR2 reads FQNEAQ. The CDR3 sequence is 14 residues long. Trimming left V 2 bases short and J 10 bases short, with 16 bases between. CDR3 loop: CASSLSILRDSQYF. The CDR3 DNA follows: TGTGCCAGCAGCTTATCCATTCTCAGGGATTCGCAGTATTTT.

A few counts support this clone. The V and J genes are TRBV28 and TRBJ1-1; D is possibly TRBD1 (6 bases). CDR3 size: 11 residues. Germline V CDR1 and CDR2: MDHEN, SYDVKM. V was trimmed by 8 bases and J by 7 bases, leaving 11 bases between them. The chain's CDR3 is CASDRNVEAFF. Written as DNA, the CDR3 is TGTGCCAGCGACAGGAACGTTGAAGCTTTCTTT.

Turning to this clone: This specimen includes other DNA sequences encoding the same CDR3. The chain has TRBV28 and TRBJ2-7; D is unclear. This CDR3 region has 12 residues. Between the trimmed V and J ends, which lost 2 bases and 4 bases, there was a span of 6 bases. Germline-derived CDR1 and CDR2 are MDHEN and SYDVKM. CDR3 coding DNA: TGTGCCAGCAGTTTACCCCCTTACGAGCAGTACTTC. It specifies CASSLPPYEQYF.

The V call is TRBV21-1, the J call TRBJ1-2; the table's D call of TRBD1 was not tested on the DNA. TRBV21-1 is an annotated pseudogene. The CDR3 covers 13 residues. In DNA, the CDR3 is TGTGCCAGCAGCAGGGCAGCTAACTATGGCTACACCTTC. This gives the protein CASSRAANYGYTF.

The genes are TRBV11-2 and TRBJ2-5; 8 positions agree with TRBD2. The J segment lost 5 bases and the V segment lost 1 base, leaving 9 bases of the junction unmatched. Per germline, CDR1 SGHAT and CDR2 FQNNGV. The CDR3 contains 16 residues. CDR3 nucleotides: TGTGCCAGCAGCTTAGGGGGGCTAGCGGGTGGTGAGACCCAGTACTTC. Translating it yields CASSLGGLAGGETQYF.

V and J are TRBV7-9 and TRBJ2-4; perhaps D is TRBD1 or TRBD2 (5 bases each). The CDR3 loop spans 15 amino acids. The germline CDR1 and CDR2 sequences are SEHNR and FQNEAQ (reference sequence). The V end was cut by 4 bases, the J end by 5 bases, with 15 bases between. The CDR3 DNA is TGTGCCAGCAGCTCCCCTGGGGGTTGGGAAAACATTCAGTACTTC. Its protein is CASSSPGGWENIQYF.

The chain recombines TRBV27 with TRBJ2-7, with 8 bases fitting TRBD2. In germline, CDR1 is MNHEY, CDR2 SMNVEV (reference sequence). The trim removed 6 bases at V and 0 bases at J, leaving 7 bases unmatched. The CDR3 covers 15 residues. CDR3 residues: CASSLIAGFSYEQYF. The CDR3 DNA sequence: TGTGCCAGCAGCCTCATAGCGGGATTCTCCTACGAGCAGTACTTC.

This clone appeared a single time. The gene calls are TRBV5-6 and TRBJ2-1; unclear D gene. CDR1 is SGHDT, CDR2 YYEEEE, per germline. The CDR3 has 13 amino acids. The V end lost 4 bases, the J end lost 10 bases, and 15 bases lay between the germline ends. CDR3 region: CASSPTEFLEQFF. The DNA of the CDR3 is TGTGCCAGCAGCCCGACGGAGTTTCTAGAGCAGTTCTTC.

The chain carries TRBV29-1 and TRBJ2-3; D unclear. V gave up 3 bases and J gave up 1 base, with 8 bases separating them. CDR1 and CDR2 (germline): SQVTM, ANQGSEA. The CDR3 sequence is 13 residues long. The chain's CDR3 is CSVEEGRTDTQYF. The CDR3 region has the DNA TGCAGCGTTGAGGAAGGGCGCACAGATACGCAGTATTTT.

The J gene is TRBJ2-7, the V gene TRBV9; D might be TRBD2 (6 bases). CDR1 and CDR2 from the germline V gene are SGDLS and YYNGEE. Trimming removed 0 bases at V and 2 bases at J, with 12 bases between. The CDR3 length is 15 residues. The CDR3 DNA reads TGTGCCAGCAGCGTAGACGGGGGAATTACCTACGAGCAGTACTTC. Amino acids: CASSVDGGITYEQYF. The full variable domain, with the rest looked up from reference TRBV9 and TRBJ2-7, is DSGVTQTPKHLITATGQRVTLRCSPRSGDLSVYWYQQSLDQGLQFLIQYYNGEERAKGNILERFSAQQFPDLHSELNLSSLELGDSALYFCASSVDGGITYEQYFGPGTRLTVT.

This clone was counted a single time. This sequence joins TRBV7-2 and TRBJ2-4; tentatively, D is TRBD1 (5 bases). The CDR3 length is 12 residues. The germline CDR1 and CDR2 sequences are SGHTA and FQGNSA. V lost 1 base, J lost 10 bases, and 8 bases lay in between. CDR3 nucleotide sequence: TGTGCCAGCAGCTTAGGAGACAGTATTCAGTACTTC. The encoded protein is CASSLGDSIQYF.

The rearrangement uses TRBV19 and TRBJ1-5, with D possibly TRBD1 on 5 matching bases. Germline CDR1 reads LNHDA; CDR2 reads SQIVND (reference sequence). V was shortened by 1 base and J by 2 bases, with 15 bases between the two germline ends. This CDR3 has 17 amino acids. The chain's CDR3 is CASSIGRGFEGNQPQHF. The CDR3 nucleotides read TGTGCCAGTAGTATAGGGCGGGGGTTTGAGGGCAATCAGCCCCAGCATTTT. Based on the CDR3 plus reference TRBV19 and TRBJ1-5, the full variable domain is DGGITQSPKYLFRKEGQNVTLSCEQNLNHDAMYWYRQDPGQGLRLIYYSQIVNDFQKGDIAEGYSVSREKKESFPLTVTSAQKNPTAFYLCASSIGRGFEGNQPQHFGDGTRLSIL.

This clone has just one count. This CDR3 reads CASSLAETQLAGAYNEQFF. The CDR3 nucleotides are TGCGCCAGCAGCTTGGCCGAGACACAACTAGCGGGAGCTTACAATGAGCAGTTCTTC. The rearrangement joins TRBV5-1 to TRBJ2-1; TRBD2 aligns across 11 bases. The CDR3 contains 19 residues. The V segment lost 0 bases and the J segment 4 bases; nucleotides outside the gene matches: 12. Germline V gene data show CDR1 as SGHRS and CDR2 as YFSETQ.

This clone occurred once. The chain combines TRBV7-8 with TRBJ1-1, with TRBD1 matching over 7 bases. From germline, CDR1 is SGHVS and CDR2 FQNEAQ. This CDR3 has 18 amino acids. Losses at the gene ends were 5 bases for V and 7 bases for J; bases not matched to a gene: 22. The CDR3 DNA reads TGTGCCAGCAGCCTACGTCTTTTAGGGCGACAGGGAGGGGGTGAAGCTTTCTTT. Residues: CASSLRLLGRQGGGEAFF. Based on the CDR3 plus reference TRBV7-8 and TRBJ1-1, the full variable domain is GAGVSQSPRYKVAKRGQDVALRCDPISGHVSLFWYQQALGQGPEFLTYFQNEAQLDKSGLPSDRFFAERPEGSVSTLKIQRTQQEDSAVYLCASSLRLLGRQGGGEAFFGQGTRLTVV.

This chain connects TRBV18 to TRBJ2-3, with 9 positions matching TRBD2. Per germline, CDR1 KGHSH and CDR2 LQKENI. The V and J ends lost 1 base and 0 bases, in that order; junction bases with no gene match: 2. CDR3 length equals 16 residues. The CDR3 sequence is CASSPRLAASTDTQYF. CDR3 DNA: TGTGCCAGCTCACCACGACTAGCGGCTAGCACAGATACGCAGTATTTT.

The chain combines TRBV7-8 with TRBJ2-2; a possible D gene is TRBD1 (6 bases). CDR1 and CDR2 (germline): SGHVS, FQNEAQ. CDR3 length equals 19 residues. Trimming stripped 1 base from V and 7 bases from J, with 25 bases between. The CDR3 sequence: CASSLGPVLGAGWDGELFF. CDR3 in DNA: TGTGCCAGCAGCTTAGGTCCAGTCCTGGGGGCAGGTTGGGACGGGGAGCTGTTTTTT.

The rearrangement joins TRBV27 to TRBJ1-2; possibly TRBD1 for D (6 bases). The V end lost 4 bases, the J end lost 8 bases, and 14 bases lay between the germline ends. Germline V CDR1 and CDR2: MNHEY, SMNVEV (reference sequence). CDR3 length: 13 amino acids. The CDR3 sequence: CASSSRQDGGYTF. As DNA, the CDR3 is TGTGCCAGCAGTTCACGACAGGACGGAGGCTACACCTTC.

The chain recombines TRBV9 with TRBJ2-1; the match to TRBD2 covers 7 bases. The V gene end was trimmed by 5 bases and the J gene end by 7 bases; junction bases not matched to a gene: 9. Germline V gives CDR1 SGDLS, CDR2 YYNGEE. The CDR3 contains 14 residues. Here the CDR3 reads CASSPGGSGNEQFF. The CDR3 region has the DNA TGTGCCAGCAGTCCCGGGGGGTCTGGGAATGAGCAGTTCTTC.

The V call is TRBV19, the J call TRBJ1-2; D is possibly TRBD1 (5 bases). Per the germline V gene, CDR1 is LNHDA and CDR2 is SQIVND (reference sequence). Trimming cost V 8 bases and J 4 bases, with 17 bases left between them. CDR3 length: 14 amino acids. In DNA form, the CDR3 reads TGTGCCAGTCTTAGCGAGGACATCGCCTATGGCTACACCTTC. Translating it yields CASLSEDIAYGYTF.

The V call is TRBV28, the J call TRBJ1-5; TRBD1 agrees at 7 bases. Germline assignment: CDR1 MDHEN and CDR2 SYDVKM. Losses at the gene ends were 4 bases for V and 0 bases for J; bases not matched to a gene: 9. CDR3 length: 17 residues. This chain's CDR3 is CASSSARGAYSNQPQHF. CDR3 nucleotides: TGTGCCAGCAGTTCAGCCAGGGGGGCATATAGCAATCAGCCCCAGCATTTT.

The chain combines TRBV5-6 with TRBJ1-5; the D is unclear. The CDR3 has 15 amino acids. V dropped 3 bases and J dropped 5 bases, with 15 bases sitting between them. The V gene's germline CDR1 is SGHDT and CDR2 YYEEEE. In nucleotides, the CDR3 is TGTGCCAGCAGCTCGGGAGGATACAGCTATCAGCCCCAGCATTTT. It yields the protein CASSSGGYSYQPQHF.

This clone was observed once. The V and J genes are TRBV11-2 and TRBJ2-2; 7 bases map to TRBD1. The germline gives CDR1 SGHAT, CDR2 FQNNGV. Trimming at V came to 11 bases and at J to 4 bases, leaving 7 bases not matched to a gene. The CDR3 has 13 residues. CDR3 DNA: TGTGCCGGTGACAGGGTGGGCACCGGGGAGCTGTTTTTT. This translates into CAGDRVGTGELFF.

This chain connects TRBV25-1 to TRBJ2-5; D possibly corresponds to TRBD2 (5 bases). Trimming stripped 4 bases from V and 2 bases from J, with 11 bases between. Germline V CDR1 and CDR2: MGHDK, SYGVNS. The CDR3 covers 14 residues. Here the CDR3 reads CASSGELTQETQYF. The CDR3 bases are TGTGCCAGCAGTGGGGAGTTGACGCAAGAGACCCAGTACTTC.

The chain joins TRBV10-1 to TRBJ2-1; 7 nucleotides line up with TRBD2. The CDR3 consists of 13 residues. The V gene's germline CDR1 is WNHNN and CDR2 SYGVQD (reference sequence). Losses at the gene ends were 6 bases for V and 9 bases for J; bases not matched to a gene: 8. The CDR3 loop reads CASRTSSLGEQFF. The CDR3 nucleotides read TGCGCCAGCAGGACTAGCAGTCTCGGTGAGCAGTTCTTC.

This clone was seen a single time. CDR3 DNA: TGTGCCAGTAGCGCGGCGTTAGGGACCGGGGAGCTGTTTTTT. Amino acid sequence: CASSAALGTGELFF. This chain links TRBV19 with TRBJ2-2; D not resolved. This CDR3 contains 14 residues. Trimming removed 6 bases from V and 5 bases from J, with 13 bases in between. Germline CDR1 reads LNHDA; CDR2 reads SQIVND (reference sequence).

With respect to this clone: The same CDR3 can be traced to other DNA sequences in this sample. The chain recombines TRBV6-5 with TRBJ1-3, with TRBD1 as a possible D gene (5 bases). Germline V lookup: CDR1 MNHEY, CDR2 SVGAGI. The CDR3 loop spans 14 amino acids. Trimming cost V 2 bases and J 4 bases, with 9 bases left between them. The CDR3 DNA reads TGTGCCAGCAGTTACGGAGGGGTCGGAAACACCATATATTTT. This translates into CASSYGGVGNTIYF.

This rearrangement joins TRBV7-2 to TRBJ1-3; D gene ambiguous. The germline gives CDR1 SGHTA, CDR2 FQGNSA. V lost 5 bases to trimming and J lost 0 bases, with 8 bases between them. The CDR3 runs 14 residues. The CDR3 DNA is TGTGCCAGCAGCGGGGTTAACTCTGGAAACACCATATATTTT. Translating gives CASSGVNSGNTIYF. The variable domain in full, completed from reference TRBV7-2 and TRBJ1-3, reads GAGVSQSPSNKVTEKGKDVELRCDPISGHTALYWYRQSLGQGLEFLIYFQGNSAPDKSGLPSDRFSAERTGGSVSTLTIQRTQQEDSAVYLCASSGVNSGNTIYFGEGSWLTVV.